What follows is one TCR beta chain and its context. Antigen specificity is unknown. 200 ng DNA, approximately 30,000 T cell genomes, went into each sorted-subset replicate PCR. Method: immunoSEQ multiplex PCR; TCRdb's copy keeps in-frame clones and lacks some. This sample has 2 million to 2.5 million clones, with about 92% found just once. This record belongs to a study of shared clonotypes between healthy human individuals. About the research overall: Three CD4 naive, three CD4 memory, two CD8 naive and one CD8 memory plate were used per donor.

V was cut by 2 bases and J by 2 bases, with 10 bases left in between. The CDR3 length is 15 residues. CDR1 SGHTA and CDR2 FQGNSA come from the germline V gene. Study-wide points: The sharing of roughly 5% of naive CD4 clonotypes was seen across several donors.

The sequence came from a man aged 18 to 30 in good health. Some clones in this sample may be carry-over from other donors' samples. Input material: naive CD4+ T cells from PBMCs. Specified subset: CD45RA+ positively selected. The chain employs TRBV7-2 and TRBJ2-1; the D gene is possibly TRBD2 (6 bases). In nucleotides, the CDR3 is TGTGCCAGCAGCTTAACGGCGGGACCCTACAATGAGCAGTTCTTC. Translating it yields CASSLTAGPYNEQFF.